The rows below give T cell receptor beta chains drawn from one sample of a study of blood T cells in healthy people across ages. TCRdb reprocessed the 5' RACE reads via MiXCR and lists one record per CDR3 protein. Counted here are hundreds of thousands of distinct CDR3 sequences, 45% to 70% occurring once; the ten biggest clones make up about a quarter. Sequenced: blood. All receptors derive from a man between 35 and 55 years old in good health. CDR3s include the opening cysteine and the closing phenylalanine or tryptophan. A D gene is named only where the DNA matches it firmly. Expanded clones get a size class; other rows say once, few or many, or leave the size out.

abundance	d_gene	j_gene	v_gene	CDR3nt	CDR3aa
once	NA	TRBJ1-6	TRBV6-5	TGTGCCAGCAGTGGGGGGGGTTTAGGTTCACCCCTCCACTTT	CASSGGGLGSPLHF
few	TRBD1	TRBJ1-6	TRBV5-4	TGTGCCAGCAGCTTGGGACAGGGCCCGATTTCACCCCTCCACTTT	CASSLGQGPISPLHF
NA	TRBD1	TRBJ2-5	TRBV13	TGTGCCAGCAGCCGACAGGGCCAGACCCAGTACTTC	CASSRQGQTQYF
few	NA	TRBJ1-5	TRBV20-1	TGCAGTGCCGGCGGAGGGAGTGGTCAGCCCCAGCATTTT	CSAGGGSGQPQHF
few	TRBD2	TRBJ2-7	TRBV29-1	TGCAGCGTTGACACACTAGCGGGAGGGCCGAGCGAGCAGTACTTC	CSVDTLAGGPSEQYF
NA	NA	TRBJ1-6	TRBV6-1	TGTGCCAGCAGGGACACTTACAGGGAATCCTATAATTCACCCCTCCACTTT	CASRDTYRESYNSPLHF
NA	TRBD2	TRBJ2-7	TRBV4-1	TGCGCCAGCAGCCCCGGACTAGCGGGACCCGAGCAGTACTTC	CASSPGLAGPEQYF
once	TRBD1	TRBJ1-5	TRBV2	TGTGCCAGCGTCGGACCCGCCTCAGACAGGGGTCCGCCCCAGCATTTT	CASVGPASDRGPPQHF
NA	TRBD2	TRBJ2-7	TRBV13	TGTGCCAGCAGCTTAAAGCGGGAGACCACCTACGAGCAGTACTTC	CASSLKRETTYEQYF
NA	TRBD2	TRBJ2-1	TRBV5-1	TGCGCCAGCAGCGTTGGACTAGACTCCTACAATGAGCAGTTCTTC	CASSVGLDSYNEQFF
NA	NA	TRBJ1-1	TRBV20-1	TGCAGTGCCTTCCCAGCGGGGGCGGGTGAAGCTTTCTTT	CSAFPAGAGEAFF
NA	TRBD1	TRBJ2-7	TRBV28	TGTGCCAGCAGAAAACCGGGACAGGGCGACGAGCAGTACTTC	CASRKPGQGDEQYF
NA	NA	TRBJ2-3	TRBV18	TGTGCCAGCTCACCCCTTCGACTCACAGATACGCAGTATTTT	CASSPLRLTDTQYF
NA	NA	TRBJ1-1	TRBV19	TGTGCCAGCCTCGGGCAGGCATGGGGGGGGAACACTGAAGCTTTCTTT	CASLGQAWGGNTEAFF
NA	TRBD1	TRBJ1-5	TRBV12-3/TRBV12-4	TGTGCCAGCAGTGCCGGGACAGGCCTAAATCAGCCCCAGCATTTT	CASSAGTGLNQPQHF
few	TRBD2	TRBJ2-1	TRBV4-2	TGTGCCAGCAGCCAGGGACTAGCGGGAGATCGGCAGTTCTTC	CASSQGLAGDRQFF
NA	NA	TRBJ2-5	TRBV7-2	TGTGCCAGCAGCTTAGCACGGGCATTCCAAGAGACCCAGTACTTC	CASSLARAFQETQYF
NA	TRBD2	TRBJ2-5	TRBV5-1	TGCGCCAGCAGCACCGCTAGCGGGGGCTCCATTGAGACCCAGTACTTC	CASSTASGGSIETQYF
NA	TRBD2	TRBJ2-5	TRBV27	TGTGCCAGCAGTGGACTAGCGGGGGGATACAATGAGCAGTACTTC	CASSGLAGGYNEQYF
NA	TRBD2	TRBJ2-5	TRBV29-1	TGCAGCACCCTGGGCTCGGGGGGAGAGACCCGGTACTTC	CSTLGSGGETRYF
NA	NA	TRBJ2-4	TRBV13	TGTGCCAGCAGCCAGGGACAAAGCCTAGCCAAAAACATTCAGTACTTC	CASSQGQSLAKNIQYF
once	TRBD1	TRBJ1-5	TRBV29-1	TGCAGCGTCTCACAGGGGGGCCAGGATCAGCCCCAGCATTTT	CSVSQGGQDQPQHF
NA	TRBD1	TRBJ2-5	TRBV2	TGTGCCAGCAGTAAGGACAGGTCCGAGACCCAGTACTTC	CASSKDRSETQYF
NA	TRBD1	TRBJ2-3	TRBV29-1	TGCAGCGTTGCCAGGGGGCGTCTAGATACGCAGTATTTT	CSVARGRLDTQYF
NA	NA	TRBJ1-2	TRBV6-5	TGTGCCAGCAGTTACTCCCAGGGATTCTTATATGGCTACACCTTC	CASSYSQGFLYGYTF
NA	TRBD2	TRBJ2-3	TRBV27	TGTGCCAGCAGTTTTGGGGTGGGACTAGAGGCAGATACGCAGTATTTT	CASSFGVGLEADTQYF
NA	TRBD1	TRBJ1-2	TRBV27	TGTGCCAGCAGTTTAGAGGGACAGGGTGTTGGCTACACCTTC	CASSLEGQGVGYTF
NA	TRBD1	TRBJ2-5	TRBV4-3	TGCGCCAGCAGCCAAGGGACAGGTCGGCAGGAGACCCAGTACTTC	CASSQGTGRQETQYF
NA	NA	TRBJ1-4	TRBV25-1	TGTGCCAGCAGTGAATTTAAAGGGTCTAATGAAAAACTGTTTTTT	CASSEFKGSNEKLFF
few	NA	TRBJ2-5	TRBV12-3/TRBV12-4	TGTGCCAGCAGCTCAGGGTTTGTGGGTCAAGAGACCCAGTACTTC	CASSSGFVGQETQYF
many	NA	TRBJ2-3	TRBV7-6	TGTGCCACCTCTAGCAGCACAGATACGCAGTATTTT	CATSSSTDTQYF
NA	TRBD1	TRBJ2-5	TRBV7-2	TGTGCCAGCAGCACGGGACAGAATAGAGAGACCCAGTACTTC	CASSTGQNRETQYF
NA	NA	TRBJ2-1	TRBV11-1	TGTGCCAGCAGCTTAGCAATCTACAATGAGCAGTTCTTC	CASSLAIYNEQFF
NA	NA	TRBJ2-5	TRBV20-1	TGCAGTGCTCCTAAGGCAGGCAATGAGCAGTACTTC	CSAPKAGNEQYF
NA	TRBD1	TRBJ1-1	TRBV18	TGTGCCAGCTCACTACTCGAAACCGGGACAGCGAACACTGAAGCTTTCTTT	CASSLLETGTANTEAFF
NA	TRBD1	TRBJ1-1	TRBV7-8	TGTGCCAGCAGCTTCACAGGGGGCATCACTGAAGCTTTCTTT	CASSFTGGITEAFF
NA	NA	TRBJ2-5	TRBV5-1	TGCGCCAGCAGCTCGGCTCAAGAGACCCAGTACTTC	CASSSAQETQYF
NA	NA	TRBJ1-4	TRBV6-5	TGTGCCAGCAGTGACGTGGGGGCTGAAAAACTGTTTTTT	CASSDVGAEKLFF
NA	NA	TRBJ2-5	TRBV29-1	TGCAGCGTCCTTGTTCGGGAGATAGGTTTTCTAACGGAGACCCAGTACTTC	CSVLVREIGFLTETQYF
few	TRBD2	TRBJ2-4	TRBV29-1	TGCAGCGCAATTAGCGGGAGGGTTCAGTACTTC	CSAISGRVQYF
few	NA	TRBJ2-6	TRBV27	TGTGCCAGCAGTTTCGGCGCGGGGGCCGGGGCCAACGTCCTGACTTTC	CASSFGAGAGANVLTF
NA	TRBD1	TRBJ2-7	TRBV6-2/TRBV6-3	TGTGCCAGCAGTTACCTTGGGGGACAGCTTATGCACTACGAGCAGTACTTC	CASSYLGGQLMHYEQYF
few	NA	TRBJ1-1	TRBV25-1	TGTGCCAGCAGTGACACTGAAGCTTTCTTT	CASSDTEAFF
once	NA	TRBJ2-5	TRBV7-3	TGTGCCAGCAGCTCAGCGCAGGGAAGGGGGCAAGAGACCCAGTACTTC	CASSSAQGRGQETQYF
NA	NA	TRBJ2-5	TRBV28	TGTGCCAGCAGTATTAGTCTCGGGTTGCAAGAGACCCAGTACTTC	CASSISLGLQETQYF
NA	NA	TRBJ1-2	TRBV5-1	TGCGCCAGCAGCTTGGAGGGTTTGAAATATGGCTACACCTTC	CASSLEGLKYGYTF
NA	NA	TRBJ1-2	TRBV28	TGTGCCAGCAGTGTCGAGGACATTAACTATGGCTACACCTTC	CASSVEDINYGYTF
once	TRBD2	TRBJ2-1	TRBV7-2	TGTGCCAGCAGCTTATGGATGGGAGAGGGAGGGCCAAGTGAGCAGTTCTTC	CASSLWMGEGGPSEQFF
NA	TRBD1	TRBJ2-4	TRBV13	TGTGCCAGCACCGACGGGACAGGGGGGTACAAGCAGTACTTC	CASTDGTGGYKQYF
NA	NA	TRBJ2-7	TRBV2	TGTGCCAGCAGTGGGACTTACTACTACGAGCAGTACTTC	CASSGTYYYEQYF